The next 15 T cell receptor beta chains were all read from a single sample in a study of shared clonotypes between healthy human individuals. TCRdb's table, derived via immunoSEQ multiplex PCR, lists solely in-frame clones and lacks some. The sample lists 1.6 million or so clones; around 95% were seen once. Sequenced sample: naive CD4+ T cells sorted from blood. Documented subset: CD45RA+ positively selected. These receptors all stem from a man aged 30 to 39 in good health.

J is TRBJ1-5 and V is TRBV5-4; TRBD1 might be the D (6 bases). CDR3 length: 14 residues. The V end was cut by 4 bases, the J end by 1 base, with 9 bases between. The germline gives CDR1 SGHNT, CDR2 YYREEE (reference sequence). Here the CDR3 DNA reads TGTGCCAGCAGCATCACAGGGAGCAATCAGCCCCAGCATTTT. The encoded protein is CASSITGSNQPQHF.

CDR3 loop: CASNKGLAGLPLRNEQFF. The CDR3 DNA reads as TGTGCCAGCAATAAAGGACTAGCGGGCCTACCCCTACGGAATGAGCAGTTCTTC. The rearrangement uses TRBV27 and TRBJ2-1; 11 nucleotides agree with TRBD2. Trimming cost V 7 bases and J 7 bases; bases outside gene matches: 18. The CDR3 has 18 residues. Germline CDR1 reads MNHEY; CDR2 reads SMNVEV (reference sequence).

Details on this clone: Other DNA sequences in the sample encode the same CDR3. CDR3 nucleotides: TGCGCCAGCAGCTTAGAAGGGAACACCATATATTTT. The encoded protein is CASSLEGNTIYF. The rearrangement uses TRBV5-1 and TRBJ1-3; D gene ambiguous. There are 12 residues in the CDR3. CDR1 and CDR2 from the germline V gene are SGHRS and YFSETQ. V lost 2 bases, J lost 7 bases, and 7 bases lay in between.

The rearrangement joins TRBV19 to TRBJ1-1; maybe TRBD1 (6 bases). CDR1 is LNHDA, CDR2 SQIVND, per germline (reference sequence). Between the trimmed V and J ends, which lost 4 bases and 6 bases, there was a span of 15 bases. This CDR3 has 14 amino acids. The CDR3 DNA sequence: TGTGCCAGTAGTACAACATCACAGGGTGCTGAAGCTTTCTTT. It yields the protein CASSTTSQGAEAFF. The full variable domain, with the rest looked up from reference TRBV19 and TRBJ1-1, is DGGITQSPKYLFRKEGQNVTLSCEQNLNHDAMYWYRQDPGQGLRLIYYSQIVNDFQKGDIAEGYSVSREKKESFPLTVTSAQKNPTAFYLCASSTTSQGAEAFFGQGTRLTVV.

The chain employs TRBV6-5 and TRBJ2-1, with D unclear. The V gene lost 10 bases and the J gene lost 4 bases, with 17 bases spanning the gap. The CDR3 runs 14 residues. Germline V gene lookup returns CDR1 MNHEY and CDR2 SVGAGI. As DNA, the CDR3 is TGTGCCATTGGAAGGTCCAAACGGTACAATGAGCAGTTCTTC. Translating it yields CAIGRSKRYNEQFF.

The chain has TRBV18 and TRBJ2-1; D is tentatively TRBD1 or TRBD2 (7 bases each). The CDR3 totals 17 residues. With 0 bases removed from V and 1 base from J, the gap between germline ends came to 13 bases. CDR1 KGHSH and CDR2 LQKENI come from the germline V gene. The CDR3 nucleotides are TGTGCCAGCTCACCACCGGGCAGGGGGGGGTCCTACAATGAGCAGTTCTTC. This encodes CASSPPGRGGSYNEQFF.

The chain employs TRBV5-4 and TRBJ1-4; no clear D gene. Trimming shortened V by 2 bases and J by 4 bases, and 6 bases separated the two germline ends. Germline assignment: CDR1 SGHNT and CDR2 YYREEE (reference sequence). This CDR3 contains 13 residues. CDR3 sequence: CASSFGLNEKLFF. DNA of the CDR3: TGTGCCAGCAGCTTCGGACTTAATGAAAAACTGTTTTTT.

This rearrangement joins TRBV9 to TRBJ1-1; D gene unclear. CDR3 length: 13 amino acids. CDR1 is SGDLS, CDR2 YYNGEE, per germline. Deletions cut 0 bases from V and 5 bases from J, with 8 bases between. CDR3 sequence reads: CASSVEGVTEAFF. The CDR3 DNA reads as TGTGCCAGCAGCGTAGAGGGAGTTACTGAAGCTTTCTTT.

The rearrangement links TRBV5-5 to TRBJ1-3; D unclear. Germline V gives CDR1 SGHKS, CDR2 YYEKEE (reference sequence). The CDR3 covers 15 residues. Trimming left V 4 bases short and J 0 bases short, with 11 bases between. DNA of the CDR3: TGTGCCAGCAGCCCACACAGTTCCTCTGGAAACACCATATATTTT. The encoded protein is CASSPHSSSGNTIYF. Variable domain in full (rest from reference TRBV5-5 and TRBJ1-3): DAGVTQSPTHLIKTRGQQVTLRCSPISGHKSVSWYQQVLGQGPQFIFQYYEKEERGRGNFPDRFSARQFPNYSSELNVNALLLGDSALYLCASSPHSSSGNTIYFGEGSWLTVV.

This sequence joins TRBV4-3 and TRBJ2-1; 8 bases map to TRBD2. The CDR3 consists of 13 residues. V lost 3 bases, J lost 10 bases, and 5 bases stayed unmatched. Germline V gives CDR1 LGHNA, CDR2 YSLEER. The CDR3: CASSHGGGPEQFF. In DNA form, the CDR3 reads TGCGCCAGCAGCCACGGGGGGGGACCGGAGCAGTTCTTC.

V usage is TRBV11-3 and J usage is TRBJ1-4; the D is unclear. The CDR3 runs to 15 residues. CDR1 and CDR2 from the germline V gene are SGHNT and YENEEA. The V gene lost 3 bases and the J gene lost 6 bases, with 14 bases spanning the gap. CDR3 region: CASSFPSYGDEKLFF. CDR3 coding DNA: TGTGCCAGCAGCTTTCCCTCCTATGGGGATGAAAAACTGTTTTTT. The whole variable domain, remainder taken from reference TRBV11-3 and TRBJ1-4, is EAGVVQSPRYKIIEKKQPVAFWCNPISGHNTLYWYLQNLGQGPELLIRYENEEAVDDSQLPKDRFSAERLKGVDSTLKIQPAELGDSAVYLCASSFPSYGDEKLFFGSGTQLSVL.

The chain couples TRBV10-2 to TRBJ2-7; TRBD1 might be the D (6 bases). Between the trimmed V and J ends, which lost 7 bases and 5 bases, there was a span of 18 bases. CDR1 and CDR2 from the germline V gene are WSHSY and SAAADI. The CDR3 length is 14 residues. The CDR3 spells CASNPTGRLDEQYF. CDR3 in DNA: TGCGCCAGCAATCCGACAGGCAGGTTGGACGAGCAGTACTTC.

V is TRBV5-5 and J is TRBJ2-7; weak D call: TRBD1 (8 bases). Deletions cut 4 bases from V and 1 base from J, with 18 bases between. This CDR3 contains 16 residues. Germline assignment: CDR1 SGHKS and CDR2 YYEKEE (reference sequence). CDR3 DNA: TGTGCCAGCAGCGCAACTACAGGGGGGGTATCCTACGAGCAGTACTTC. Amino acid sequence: CASSATTGGVSYEQYF.

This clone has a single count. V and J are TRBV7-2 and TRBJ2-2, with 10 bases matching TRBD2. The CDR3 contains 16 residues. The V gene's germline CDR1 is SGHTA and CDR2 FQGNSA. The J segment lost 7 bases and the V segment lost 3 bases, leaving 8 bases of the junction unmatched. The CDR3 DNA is TGTGCCAGCAGCTTTTCTAGCGGGAGCTTACACGGGGAGCTGTTTTTT. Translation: CASSFSSGSLHGELFF.

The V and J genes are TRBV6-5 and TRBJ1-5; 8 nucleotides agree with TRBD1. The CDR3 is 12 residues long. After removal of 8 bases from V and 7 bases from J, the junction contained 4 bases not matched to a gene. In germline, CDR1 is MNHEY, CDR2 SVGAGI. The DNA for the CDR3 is TGTGCCAGCGGACAGGGTTCCCAGCCCCAGCATTTT. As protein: CASGQGSQPQHF.